The count of the clone carrying this T cell receptor beta chain is one. What it recognizes is unknown. Trimming took 6 bases from V and 1 from J; bases not matched to a gene: 4. Germline assignment: CDR1 MDHEN and CDR2 SYDVKM. The CDR3 consists of 16 residues. These data belong to a study of T cell responses to AZD1222 COVID-19 vaccine. Looking at the study overall: Second-dose schedules of about 4 or about 12 weeks were combined. Regarding the study as a whole: Nearly half of the spike-specific TCRs reportedly recognize variant regions that carry no mutations. Only a handful of AZD1222 recipients, several in all, had baseline seropositivity. The donors showed a predominance of white British ancestry and of females, with possible underestimation of clonal diversity.

Clones were read by immunoSEQ multiplex PCR, and TCRdb kept only the in-frame ones, dropping some. Of tens of thousands of clones in the sample, approximately 88% were seen once. The TCR sequence derives from an adult in good health. The chain has TRBV28 and TRBJ2-4; 12 bases line up with TRBD1. This specimen consisted of peripheral blood, obtained on day 0 of AZD1222 vaccination. CDR3: CASSRDRGQAKNIQYF. CDR3 coding DNA: TGTGCCAGCAGCAGGGACAGGGGGCAGGCCAAAAACATTCAGTACTTC.